These 2 T cell receptor beta chains were sequenced from one sample in a study of CD39 and CD103 CD8 tumor-infiltrating T cells (dated by TCRdb to between 2017 and 2018). To prepare the library, the immunoSEQ multiplex PCR assay was applied. TCRdb mirrors the immuneACCESS table, restricted to in-frame sequences. Some clones are absent from its copies; in checked studies, under half trace to an unresolved V gene, and the reason for the others is unknown. The table for this sample lists about 15,000 clones; about 90% of them were counted only once. The ten largest clones capture 4.3% of the sample. The sequencing sample was made of CD8+ T cells sorted from blood. The label giving this sample's cell subset or site can be read as: total memory CD8 T cells (CD45RA-CCR7+/-) from blood or uninvolved lymph node. The receptors originated from a human donor with head and neck squamous cell carcinoma.

This chain connects TRBV5-1 to TRBJ1-2, with D maybe TRBD1 (5 bases). The CDR3 totals 15 residues. The germline V gene encodes CDR1 SGHRS and CDR2 YFSETQ. The V and J ends lost 4 bases and 5 bases respectively, with 18 bases between them. CDR3 residues: CASSDMMQGRYGYTF. The CDR3 DNA sequence: TGCGCCAGCAGCGATATGATGCAGGGTAGATATGGCTACACCTTC.

V gene TRBV9 combines with J gene TRBJ2-7, with TRBD1 identical over 9 bases. Germline V lookup: CDR1 SGDLS, CDR2 YYNGEE. The CDR3 has 15 amino acids. The ends lost 4 bases at V and 6 bases at J; junction bases unmatched: 11. The CDR3 nucleotides read TGTGCCAGCAGCCCATCGGGGGGACAGGGACGCGAGCAGTACTTC. It codes for CASSPSGGQGREQYF.